A selection of T cell receptor beta chains follows, all from one sample in a study of blood T cell repertoires in COVID-19. Measured with immunoSEQ multiplex PCR; TCRdb has only the in-frame clones, and not every one. The repertoire holds over 300,000 clones, with around 80% as singletons. The sample taken for sequencing was peripheral blood. These receptors were obtained from a woman in her 50s with acute or convalescent COVID-19. CDR3s include the opening cysteine and the closing phenylalanine or tryptophan. Fields, in order: V gene, J gene, CDR3 length, CDR3 protein.

TRBV24-1,TRBJ2-3,15,CATSATTESTDTQYF
TRBV4-2,TRBJ2-3,14,CASSQDLTTDTQYF
TRBV2,TRBJ2-5,15,CASRRGTGIQETQYF
TRBV30,TRBJ1-4,15,CAWDRRQGREEKLFF
TRBV27,TRBJ1-1,14,CASSFLRQGTEAFF
TRBV6-6,TRBJ1-5,19,CASSPETGTRSYSNQPQHF
TRBV29-1,TRBJ1-4,13,CSVQTGAGEKLFF
TRBV19,TRBJ1-5,17,CAALWAAGKGGNQPQHF
TRBV6-5,TRBJ1-6,15,CASSYSTGDNSPLHF
TRBV30,TRBJ1-2,14,CAWSVGGGGYGYTF
TRBV7-2,TRBJ2-5,12,CASSFSEATQYF
TRBV5-6,TRBJ2-1,15,CASSYDRFSYNEQFF
TRBV11-2,TRBJ2-7,14,CASNVQGDTYEQYF
TRBV30,TRBJ2-3,14,CAWTSGSGTDTQYF
TRBV7-8,TRBJ1-4,17,CASSLLGGVRGNEKLFF
TRBV11-2,TRBJ2-3,14,CASSSDLATDTQYF